This paragraph covers one T cell receptor (beta chain) sequence. No antigen is known for it. This sample is drawn from a study of cytomegalovirus exposure and HLA in healthy donors. Study-level findings and limits: Previous analysis showed most TCR beta V segments were productive about 87% or about 30% of the time.

This CDR3 comprises 11 residues. V lost 2 bases and J lost 8, with 7 bases in between. The germline CDR1 and CDR2 sequences are GTSNPN and SVGIG (reference sequence). PCR involved 60 Vbeta and 13 Jbeta primers. Clones were sequenced by immunoSEQ multiplex PCR, and TCRdb holds only the in-frame ones, with some missing. The sample contains under 200,000 clones, around 86% of which appear only once. The sequenced material came from PBMCs. The TCR originated in a woman younger than 30 in good health and CMV-seronegative. The chain links TRBV30 to TRBJ2-1; D gene uncertain. CDR3 in DNA: TGTGCCTGGAGTATTGTCTATGAGCAGTTCTTC. This gives the protein CAWSIVYEQFF.